This TCR beta chain was recorded in a study of cytomegalovirus exposure and HLA in healthy donors. Study conclusions and caveats: Reportedly, diagnosis of cytomegalovirus status by the classifier showed high specificity and sensitivity. For most subjects, TCR beta sequences were reported to predict HLA-A and HLA-B alleles with accuracy. Presence/absence analyses rested on an assumption that sequencing depth was roughly uniform across donors.

The germline V gene encodes CDR1 MNHEY and CDR2 SMNVEV (reference sequence). V was trimmed by 8 bases and J by 3 bases, leaving 11 bases between them. The CDR3 covers 12 residues. The PCR used 60 Vbeta and 13 Jbeta primers. Profiled with immunoSEQ multiplex PCR; TCRdb holds only in-frame clones, not every one. The sample includes about 200,000 clones, around 87% of them seen just once. Turning to this clone: Its antigen is not known.

This chain joins TRBV27 and TRBJ2-7; perhaps TRBD2 as D (5 bases). The specimen sequenced was PBMCs. The TCR comes from a man between 25 and 39 years old in good health and CMV-seronegative. The CDR3 reads CASRRGRYEQYF. CDR3 nucleotide sequence: TGTGCCAGCCGACGAGGGCGCTACGAGCAGTACTTC.